This TCR beta chain derives from a study of cytomegalovirus exposure and HLA in healthy donors. Study information: Most donors, around 81% of a few hundred genotyped, fell in the Caucasian-associated ancestry cluster. Study-wide findings and caveats: Overall, roughly 160 TCR beta chains were annotated as cytomegalovirus-associated. In a later analysis, specific HLA alleles were associated with 16,000 or so TCR beta sequences at a 0.05 false discovery rate.

About this clone: As yet, its antigen is unknown.

The CDR3 length is 13 residues. Trimming removed 2 bases from V and 7 bases from J, with 11 bases in between. CDR1 and CDR2 from the germline V gene are SNHLY and FYNNEI. Primers: 60 Vbeta forward and 13 Jbeta reverse. Data came from immunoSEQ multiplex PCR; TCRdb stores just in-frame clones and leaves some out. This table has roughly 130,000 clones, roughly 88% appearing once. The chain links TRBV2 to TRBJ2-5; tentatively, D is TRBD2 (5 bases). Sequenced sample: PBMCs. The receptor was isolated from a woman aged 18-35 years in good health and CMV-seropositive. The CDR3, as DNA: TGTGCCAGCAGTGAAAGAGAGGGTGGGACCCAGTACTTC. Its translation: CASSEREGGTQYF.